Listed below are T cell receptor beta chains from one sample, sequenced in a study of blood T cells in healthy people across ages. A single record per CDR3 protein comes from TCRdb applying MiXCR to the 5' RACE reads. There are about 580,000 distinct CDR3 sequences in the sample; roughly 48% occur only once, and under 30% lies in the top ten. The sample taken for sequencing was blood. The receptor set was obtained from a man older than 75 in good health. The CDR3 runs from the conserved cysteine through the conserved F or W. D genes are given only for firm matches. The size of a clone is reported for some rows only, either as once, few or many, or as a class for expanded clones.

DNA | CDR3 | V | D | size | J
TGTGCCAGCAGCGTAGGTGGGGGAGGAACCCAAGAGACCCAGTACTTC | CASSVGGGGTQETQYF | TRBV9 | . | . | TRBJ2-5
TGTGCCAGCAGTTGGGACAGGGGGCGCGGTAACTACGAGCAGTACTTC | CASSWDRGRGNYEQYF | TRBV12-3/TRBV12-4 | TRBD1 | few | TRBJ2-7
TGTGCCAGCAGCTTAGGCGGGATTGTGCTGGACGAGCAGTACTTC | CASSLGGIVLDEQYF | TRBV7-6 | . | . | TRBJ2-7
TGCAGTGCTGAAGGGGGACAGGGAGTTTCTCCCTACGAGCAGTACTTC | CSAEGGQGVSPYEQYF | TRBV20-1 | TRBD1 | . | TRBJ2-7
TGTGCCAGCAGCCCAATACCTAGCGGGAGCTTACAAGAGACCCAGTACTTC | CASSPIPSGSLQETQYF | TRBV7-6 | TRBD2 | few | TRBJ2-5
TGCGCCAGCAGCCAAGATAGGACCTATGGCTACACCTTC | CASSQDRTYGYTF | TRBV4-3 | . | . | TRBJ1-2
TGCAGTGCGCAAACGCCCGGGACGAACACAGATACGCAGTATTTT | CSAQTPGTNTDTQYF | TRBV20-1 | . | . | TRBJ2-3
TGCAGTGCTAGGGTGAACTCTGGAAACACCATATATTTT | CSARVNSGNTIYF | TRBV20-1 | . | . | TRBJ1-3
TGCGCCAGCAGCCAATTAGTTAGCGGGAGGGCCTCGTACGAGCAGTACTTC | CASSQLVSGRASYEQYF | TRBV4-3 | TRBD2 | few | TRBJ2-7
TGTGCCAGCAGTCCCGGACGGAATGGCTACACCTTC | CASSPGRNGYTF | TRBV6-5 | . | many | TRBJ1-2
TGTGCCAGCAGTTACTCGAACGGGAATCAGCCCCAGCATTTT | CASSYSNGNQPQHF | TRBV6-6 | . | many | TRBJ1-5
TGTGCCAGCAGCTTAGCGGCTCGGAGCCGGGACGAGCAGTACTTC | CASSLAARSRDEQYF | TRBV7-2 | . | . | TRBJ2-7
TGTGCCAGCAGTCTTAGGGAAGCAGATACGCAGTATTTT | CASSLREADTQYF | TRBV7-3 | . | many | TRBJ2-3
TGTGCCAGCAGTTTATCTGGTGCTAGCTCCTCCGGGGCCAACGTCCTGACTTTC | CASSLSGASSSGANVLTF | TRBV27 | . | few | TRBJ2-6
TGCGCCAGCAGCCCTATGGACGGTGTCTACGAGCAGTACTTC | CASSPMDGVYEQYF | TRBV5-1 | . | few | TRBJ2-7
TGTGCCAGCAGCTTAGGGCAATGGACTAGCGGGAGTATATACGAGCAGTACTTC | CASSLGQWTSGSIYEQYF | TRBV7-8 | TRBD2 | . | TRBJ2-7
TGCAGTGCTAAAGACAGGGTGGACACTGAAGCTTTCTTT | CSAKDRVDTEAFF | TRBV20-1 | TRBD1 | . | TRBJ1-1
TGTGCCAGCAGCTTAACTCGGGAGGACACCCAGTACTTC | CASSLTREDTQYF | TRBV7-2 | TRBD2 | few | TRBJ2-5
TGTGCCAGCAGTCAGACGCTAGCGGGGGGGTACAATGAGCAGTTCTTC | CASSQTLAGGYNEQFF | TRBV7-2 | TRBD2 | many | TRBJ2-1
TGTGCCAGCAGTTATCAAAACAGGGCTGAGACCCAGTACTTC | CASSYQNRAETQYF | TRBV6-2/TRBV6-3 | . | . | TRBJ2-5